This T cell receptor (beta chain) appears in the sequencing data of a study of patients and donors after allogeneic stem cell transplantation. From germline, CDR1 is SEHNR and CDR2 FQNEAQ (reference sequence). The CDR3 length is 15 residues. V gave up 5 bases and J gave up 8 bases, with 18 bases separating them. TCRdb recomputed calls from the RT-PCR reads with MiXCR, one row per CDR3 protein. This table has about a million distinct CDR3 sequences, roughly 18% appearing once. This clonotype showed up just a few times. The receptor's source is a human donor who was either an allogeneic HSCT recipient or a stem cell or donor lymphocyte infusion donor (not recorded which). It is not recorded whose cells these are; they may come from a transplant donor. This chain joins TRBV7-9 and TRBJ2-2; D is undetermined. The sequenced sample was blood, either unsorted or a sorted T cell fraction (not recorded which). DNA of the CDR3: TGTGCCAGCAGCAAATATACCCACGAGGAAGGGGAGCTGTTTTTT. Protein: CASSKYTHEEGELFF. Full variable domain (rest looked up from reference TRBV7-9 and TRBJ2-2): DTGVSQNPRHKITKRGQNVTFRCDPISEHNRLYWYRQTLGQGPEFLTYFQNEAQLEKSRLLSDRFSAERPKGSFSTLEIQRTEQGDSAMYLCASSKYTHEEGELFFGEGSRLTVL.